The present entry profiles one T cell receptor beta chain with its context. The table lists this clonotype with a count of one. The antigen this receptor binds is unknown. Base qualities are missing; no much larger clone stands one base away. A single read counts as weak evidence. This sample was taken from a study of vaccination and CD4 T cells after COVID-19 (dated by TCRdb to the early 2020s). As for the study more broadly: Every convalescent patient had a positive nasal swab PCR test for SARS-CoV-2, with mild disease in about 9 patients and severe disease in one. The time from the second vaccine dose to post-vaccine blood sampling had a median of roughly 77 days and ranged from about 13 to 250 days. Post-COVID blood samples from convalescent patients were collected a median of roughly 100 days after diagnosis, with a range of roughly 35 to 161 days. For stimulating the cultures, overlapping spike peptide pools were used, derived from SARS-CoV-2 as well as from the common cold coronaviruses HCoV-NL63, HCoV-OC43 and HCoV-229E. Control cultures received a CEFX viral epitope pool as the positive control, an HIV-1 Nef peptide pool as the negative control, or no peptide. The convalescent cohort included six males and four females, with two Hispanic individuals, seven Caucasians, two Asians and one multiracial person. Participants got two doses of the Pfizer-BioNTech BNT162b2 vaccine (n=8) or two doses of the Moderna mRNA-1273 vaccine (n=2). The spike-specific CD4+ TCR repertoire was compared before and after mRNA vaccination in about nine COVID-19 convalescent patients and a few infection-naive healthy vaccine recipients.

Library construction relied on PCR. At the Johns Hopkins FTIC core, DNA from the cultured CD4+ T cells underwent TCR sequencing with the Oncomine TCR Beta short-read assay. Genomic DNA was extracted from the cultured CD4+ T cells with the QIAamp micro DNA kit. Oncomine TCR Beta libraries from cultured CD4+ T cells were pooled using unique dual indexes and sequenced on an Illumina iSeq 100. On the authors' methods: Non-productive sequences were removed, and CDR3s that did not start with C, did not end with F or W, or were shorter than 7 amino acids were discarded. The MANAFEST web application was used to identify antigen-specific clonotypes by comparing peptide-stimulated wells against reference wells and other culture wells. To be called positive, a clone needed an FDR below 0.05, an odds ratio above 5, and a productive frequency above 0.1% in at least two of three replicate wells. A clonotype counted as cross-reactive if it showed significant expansion both in the SARS-CoV-2 spike wells and in at least one common cold coronavirus spike condition. Similarity between CDR3 sequences was evaluated in R version 3.6.1 using Levenshtein distances (stringdist) and unrooted phylogenetic trees (ape). The public reads were reprocessed in TCRdb via fastp at Q25 and MiXCR, keeping in-frame beta chains. One record per CDR3 amino acid sequence lists the most common genes and DNA. These V and J calls derive from TCRdb rather than the authors' analysis. The sample table holds fewer than 9,500 distinct CDR3 sequences, of which over 45% were seen once. The top ten constitute 46% of the sample.

Here is what the overall study found, with its caveats: In convalescent patients, a median approximately 86% of post-vaccine SARS-CoV-2-reactive clones were detected only after vaccination, and vaccine-specific priming was suggested by this finding. Only a relatively small number of convalescent patients were included in the study, and early timepoints following natural infection were not analyzed. An increase in the median number of SARS-CoV-2-reactive clonotypes from 20 to 25 after infection to a few dozen after vaccination was observed, but the change was not found to be significant. Nearly all vaccine-specific clones in convalescent patients (304 of 307) were mono-reactive for SARS-CoV-2 spike rather than cross-reactive with common cold coronaviruses.

Interpreted using the paper, the treatment or condition label stands for: approximately nine-day PBMC culture with coronavirus spike peptide pools or control peptides (ViraFEST assay). The ViraFEST assay was used in the study, in which antigen-specific T cells were expanded with peptide pools and expanded clonotypes were subsequently identified by TCR sequencing. The positive SARS-CoV-2 PCR tests of the convalescent patients were dated from March to December 2020, before the Alpha, Beta and Delta variants emerged in the United States. PBMCs were cultured at fewer than 2.5 million per well in IMDM supplemented with about 5% human AB serum and roughly 10 IU/ml IL-2, with approximately 9.5 ug/ml peptide pools added. On days 3 and 7, half of the culture medium was replaced with fresh IL-2-containing medium. After ten to eleven days of culture, CD4+ T cells were isolated by negative selection using the EasySep CD4+ T cell isolation kit. Ficoll-Paque Plus gradient centrifugation was used to isolate PBMCs from whole blood, and the isolated PBMCs were then either used fresh or cryopreserved at -140C. Triplicate wells were generally used for each culture condition.

CDR1 is given as MNHEY and CDR2 as SVGEGT, both from the germline V gene. At the junction V is shortened by 6 bases and J by 1 base, with 15 bases in between. The CDR3 has 15 amino acids, counting the end cysteine and phenylalanine. Only CDR3 DNA remains: 45 bases, in frame from the first base. This sequence originates from a human donor who had recovered from COVID-19. Recombination connected TRBV6-2 or TRBV6-3 to TRBJ1-1; the D gene identity is not certain. The sample comprised CD4+ T cells from blood, cultured in vitro. The CDR3 region reads CASSFIMRGNTEAFF. The nucleotide sequence is TGTGCCAGCAGCTTCATCATGCGGGGGAACACTGAAGCTTTCTTT.